A selection of T cell receptor beta chains follows, all from one sample in a study of neurological immune-mediated disorders. Each CDR3 protein gets one entry after TCRdb re-called the 5' RACE reads with MiXCR. Here the sample spans more than 50,000 distinct CDR3 sequences, roughly 3.9% being singletons. The specimen was PBMCs. The receptor set was obtained from a man aged 25 to 40 with multiple sclerosis. Each CDR3 is given with its conserved first and last residue. The D gene is left open where the match is weak. Clone size is not always given. Where it is, it says once, few, many or a class for expanded clones.

16 | TRBJ2-3 | . | TRBV5-4 | TRBD1 | CASSLTETGGADTQYF | TGTGCCAGCAGTTTAACCGAGACAGGGGGCGCGGATACGCAGTATTTT
15 | TRBJ2-4 | many | TRBV5-1 | . | CASSLDPLRANIQYF | TGCGCCAGCAGCTTGGACCCTCTGAGGGCGAACATTCAGTACTTC
12 | TRBJ2-7 | few | TRBV7-9 | . | CASSEKGYEQYF | TGTGCCAGCAGTGAAAAGGGCTACGAGCAGTACTTC
14 | TRBJ1-5 | many | TRBV5-1 | . | CASRVAGLNQPQHF | TGCGCCAGCAGAGTTGCAGGGTTGAATCAGCCCCAGCATTTT
15 | TRBJ2-1 | many | TRBV4-1 | TRBD1 | CASSQEGQGVDEQFF | TGCGCCAGCAGCCAAGAGGGACAGGGGGTAGATGAGCAGTTCTTC
11 | TRBJ2-1 | many | TRBV10-2 | . | CASSETNEQFF | TGCGCCAGCAGTGAAACAAATGAGCAGTTCTTC
12 | TRBJ2-1 | many | TRBV20-1 | . | CSARPLANEQFF | TGCAGTGCTAGACCGCTAGCGAATGAGCAGTTCTTC
16 | TRBJ1-3 | many | TRBV5-1 | . | CASSSLGSSEGNTIYF | TGCGCCAGCAGCTCGTTAGGGTCTTCGGAGGGAAACACCATATATTTT
13 | TRBJ1-3 | many | TRBV5-1 | . | CASSSTGGNTIYF | TGCGCCAGCAGCTCAACAGGGGGAAACACCATATATTTT
14 | TRBJ1-1 | many | TRBV20-1 | . | CSARKQQGNTEAFF | TGCAGTGCTAGAAAACAACAGGGGAACACTGAAGCTTTCTTT
16 | TRBJ2-3 | many | TRBV10-3 | . | CAIRKNKGTSTDTQYF | TGTGCCATCAGGAAGAATAAGGGTACTAGCACAGATACGCAGTATTTT
13 | TRBJ2-7 | many | TRBV29-1 | TRBD2 | CSTLAGPSYEQYF | TGCAGCACTTTAGCGGGGCCCTCCTACGAGCAGTACTTC
12 | TRBJ2-7 | many | TRBV20-1 | . | CSAPADSNEQYF | TGCAGTGCGCCTGCGGATAGCAACGAGCAGTACTTC
15 | TRBJ1-1 | many | TRBV5-1 | . | CASSTRPGVVTEAFF | TGCGCCAGCAGCACCCGACCCGGGGTCGTCACTGAAGCTTTCTTT
14 | TRBJ2-1 | . | TRBV20-1 | TRBD2 | CSAREASGDGEQFF | TGCAGTGCTAGGGAGGCTAGCGGGGATGGTGAGCAGTTCTTC
17 | TRBJ2-3 | many | TRBV10-3 | TRBD1 | CAISGILTGVVIDTQYF | TGTGCCATCAGCGGAATATTAACAGGGGTTGTAATAGATACGCAGTATTTT
15 | TRBJ1-2 | many | TRBV4-1 | . | CASSQELHRKYGYTF | TGCGCCAGCAGCCAAGAGTTGCACAGGAAGTATGGCTACACCTTC
12 | TRBJ2-1 | many | TRBV14 | . | CASSQEYNEQFF | TGTGCCAGCAGCCAAGAATACAATGAGCAGTTCTTC
19 | TRBJ2-7 | . | TRBV24-1 | TRBD2 | CATSDLDLAGSLRSYEQYF | TGTGCCACCAGTGATTTGGATCTAGCGGGATCCCTGAGGTCCTACGAGCAGTACTTC